This TCR beta chain was documented in a study of identical twins. MiXCR, applied by TCRdb to the 5' RACE reads, yields one record per CDR3 protein. Of about 340,000 distinct CDR3 sequences listed, about 12% are singletons. The CDR3 totals 13 residues. Per the germline V gene, CDR1 is SNHLY and CDR2 is FYNNEI. Trimming took off 7 bases at V and 2 bases at J, with 11 bases between the two ends. These records were also assigned to another study, of yellow fever vaccine responses in identical twins.

The TCR sequence derives from a woman between 18 and 29 years old in good health. Sequencing was done on a sample of CD8+ T cells sorted from blood. The chain combines TRBV2 with TRBJ2-5; D is unresolved. The CDR3 DNA follows: TGTGCCAGCATTGGTCCGCGACAAGAGACCCAGTACTTC. Translation gives CASIGPRQETQYF. Using reference TRBV2 and TRBJ2-5 for the parts outside the CDR3, the full variable domain is EPEVTQTPSHQVTQMGQEVILRCVPISNHLYFYWYRQILGQKVEFLVSFYNNEISEKSEIFDDQFSVERPDGSNFTLKIRSTKLEDSAMYFCASIGPRQETQYFGPGTRLLVL.